These 5 T cell receptor beta chains were sequenced from one sample in a study of blood T cell repertoires in COVID-19. Profiled with immunoSEQ multiplex PCR; TCRdb holds only in-frame clones, not every one. Of roughly 150,000 clones listed, about 88% were seen once; the top ten hold about 5.8%. The specimen sequenced was peripheral blood. The receptors shown here come from a woman aged 50 to 65 with COVID-19, enrolled during active disease.

The chain joins TRBV4-2 to TRBJ2-5; 11 bases align to TRBD2. CDR3 length: 15 residues. Trimming took 4 bases from V and 1 from J; bases not matched to a gene: 2. Germline lookup yields CDR1 LGHNA and CDR2 YNFKEQ. CDR3 sequence: CASSLAGGPQETQYF. The CDR3 nucleotides are TGTGCCAGCAGCCTAGCGGGGGGGCCCCAAGAGACCCAGTACTTC.

The CDR3 reads CASSRFGINTEAFF. CDR3 DNA: TGTGCCAGCAGCAGATTCGGGATCAACACTGAAGCTTTCTTT. This chain uses TRBV11-2 with TRBJ1-1; no firm D call. Germline V gives CDR1 SGHAT, CDR2 FQNNGV. Trimming took off 5 bases at V and 2 bases at J, with 12 bases between the two ends. There are 14 residues in the CDR3.

The chain is built from TRBV19 and TRBJ2-7, with 8 bases that match TRBD1. Germline CDR1 and CDR2: LNHDA and SQIVND (reference sequence). Trimming took 5 bases from V and 5 from J; bases not matched to a gene: 11. CDR3 length: 15 amino acids. CDR3 loop: CASSAQLGQAHEQYF. The CDR3 DNA sequence: TGTGCCAGTAGTGCCCAACTGGGACAGGCCCACGAGCAGTACTTC. The full variable domain, with the rest looked up from reference TRBV19 and TRBJ2-7, is DGGITQSPKYLFRKEGQNVTLSCEQNLNHDAMYWYRQDPGQGLRLIYYSQIVNDFQKGDIAEGYSVSREKKESFPLTVTSAQKNPTAFYLCASSAQLGQAHEQYFGPGTRLTVT.

The genes are TRBV5-1 and TRBJ2-1, with 13 bases that match TRBD2. The V gene end was trimmed by 4 bases and the J gene end by 4 bases; junction bases not matched to a gene: 5. This CDR3 region has 16 residues. Germline assignment: CDR1 SGHRS and CDR2 YFSETQ. The CDR3 DNA sequence: TGCGCCAGCAGCAAGGGACTAGCGGGGTGGTACAATGAGCAGTTCTTC. Protein sequence: CASSKGLAGWYNEQFF.

This clone was observed a handful of times. The rearrangement uses TRBV5-1 and TRBJ1-5; D is possibly TRBD1 (5 bases). V lost 0 bases to trimming and J lost 1 base, with 5 bases between them. This CDR3 contains 14 residues. The germline gives CDR1 SGHRS, CDR2 YFSETQ. CDR3 coding DNA: TGCGCCAGCAGCTTGGAGGGGAGCAATCAGCCCCAGCATTTT. Its protein product is CASSLEGSNQPQHF.